Listed here are 28 T cell receptor beta chains from one sample, sequenced in a study of vaccination and CD4 T cells after COVID-19. The Oncomine TCR Beta short-read assay was what sequenced the DNA obtained from cultured CD4+ T cells. TCRdb ran MiXCR on the PCR reads and lists one entry per CDR3 protein. The sample carries thousands of distinct CDR3 sequences, around 45% recorded once. Treatment given: roughly 11-day PBMC culture with coronavirus spike peptide pools or control peptides (ViraFEST assay). These receptors are not linked to any known antigen. Source material: CD4+ T cells from blood, cultured in vitro. The receptors come from a human donor who had recovered from COVID-19.

The chain uses TRBV27 and TRBJ2-7; D uncertain. Germline V lookup: CDR1 MNHEY, CDR2 SMNVEV (reference sequence). This CDR3 spans 17 amino acids. V lost 0 bases and J 3 bases, leaving 18 bases between the germline ends. CDR3 coding DNA: TGTGCCAGCAGTTTATCTGCCAGACCGCCCATTTACTACGAGCAGTACTTC. This translates into CASSLSARPPIYYEQYF.

J is TRBJ2-1 and V is TRBV6-1; no firm D call. Trimming shortened V by 3 bases and J by 0 bases, and 12 bases separated the two germline ends. The CDR3 has 16 residues. Germline CDR1 reads MNHNS; CDR2 reads SASEGT. The CDR3 is CASSDVGLSSYNEQFF. CDR3 DNA: TGTGCCAGCAGTGACGTGGGGTTGAGCTCCTACAATGAGCAGTTCTTC.

V usage is TRBV4-3 and J usage is TRBJ1-6; D not certain. This CDR3 spans 14 amino acids. Germline V gene data show CDR1 as LGHNA and CDR2 as YSLEER. V lost 0 bases and J 7 bases, leaving 7 bases between the germline ends. The DNA of the CDR3 is TGCGCCAGCAGCCAAGATGATCGGAATTCACCCCTCCACTTT. Its translation is CASSQDDRNSPLHF.

Written as DNA, the CDR3 is TGTGCCAGCTGCTACAGTAGAACTAACTATGGCTACACCTTC. Amino acid sequence: CASCYSRTNYGYTF. The V and J genes are TRBV2 and TRBJ1-2; D remains ambiguous. The germline gives CDR1 SNHLY, CDR2 FYNNEI. V dropped 8 bases and J dropped 0 bases, with 13 bases sitting between them. CDR3 length equals 14 residues.

V is TRBV7-9 and J is TRBJ2-7; D may be TRBD2 (5 bases). Between the trimmed V and J ends, which lost 1 base and 1 base, there was a span of 8 bases. This CDR3 is built from 14 residues. Per germline, CDR1 SEHNR and CDR2 FQNEAQ (reference sequence). CDR3 amino acids: CASSLVGRSYEQYF. The CDR3 bases are TGTGCCAGCAGCTTAGTTGGGAGATCCTACGAGCAGTACTTC.

This clonotype was found a few times. This chain connects TRBV7-8 to TRBJ1-1; tentative D call: TRBD1 (5 bases). Germline V lookup: CDR1 SGHVS, CDR2 FQNEAQ. The CDR3 spans 15 residues. V lost 2 bases, J lost 6 bases, and 16 bases lay in between. CDR3 nucleotides: TGTGCCAGCAGCTTATTCGGGGGAGAGGCGCCTGAAGCTTTCTTT. As protein: CASSLFGGEAPEAFF.

The chain has TRBV7-9 and TRBJ1-5; D is ambiguous. With 5 bases removed from V and 1 base from J, the gap between germline ends came to 12 bases. CDR3 size: 15 residues. Per the germline V gene, CDR1 is SEHNR and CDR2 is FQNEAQ (reference sequence). In nucleotides, the CDR3 is TGTGCCAGCAGCCCTCGGGGTGGGAGCAATCAGCCCCAGCATTTT. This codes for CASSPRGGSNQPQHF. The entire variable domain, with the rest obtained from reference TRBV7-9 and TRBJ1-5, is as follows: DTGVSQNPRHKITKRGQNVTFRCDPISEHNRLYWYRQTLGQGPEFLTYFQNEAQLEKSRLLSDRFSAERPKGSFSTLEIQRTEQGDSAMYLCASSPRGGSNQPQHFGDGTRLSIL.

The V call is TRBV7-6, the J call TRBJ1-2; maybe TRBD1 (5 bases). CDR1 is SGHVS and CDR2 is FNYEAQ in the germline V gene. The V end was cut by 1 base, the J end by 5 bases, with 11 bases between. The CDR3 runs 14 residues. CDR3 DNA: TGTGCCAGCAGCTTAGGGGACGGCGGGTATGGCTACACCTTC. Amino acid sequence: CASSLGDGGYGYTF.

The chain links TRBV30 to TRBJ2-7; D not resolved. Deletions cut 4 bases from V and 2 bases from J, with 9 bases between. This CDR3 region has 12 residues. CDR1 GTSNPN and CDR2 SVGIG come from the germline V gene (reference sequence). The CDR3 DNA is TGTGCCTGGAAGGGCGAGGCCTACGAGCAGTACTTC. It specifies CAWKGEAYEQYF.

The V and J genes are TRBV7-3 and TRBJ2-2; D unresolved. The ends were cut back, 2 bases at V and 4 bases at J, with 8 bases in the middle. This CDR3 has 14 amino acids. Germline V lookup: CDR1 SGHTA, CDR2 FQGTGA. This chain's CDR3 is CASSLRGGTGELFF. The DNA for the CDR3 is TGTGCCAGCAGCTTACGTGGTGGCACCGGGGAGCTGTTTTTT.

The V call is TRBV5-4, the J call TRBJ1-1; no definite D call. Germline V CDR1 and CDR2: SGHNT, YYREEE (reference sequence). V was shortened by 1 base and J by 5 bases, with 6 bases between the two germline ends. The CDR3 sequence is 12 residues long. Here the CDR3 reads CASSLRETEAFF. The CDR3 DNA follows: TGTGCCAGCAGCTTGCGGGAGACTGAAGCTTTCTTT.

The rearrangement uses TRBV2 and TRBJ1-2, with D unclear. CDR3 length equals 14 residues. V gave up 4 bases and J gave up 8 bases, with 17 bases separating them. CDR1 and CDR2 from the germline V gene are SNHLY and FYNNEI. The CDR3 is CASSGGQARGGYTF. The DNA for the CDR3 is TGTGCCAGCAGTGGAGGCCAGGCCCGCGGAGGCTACACCTTC.

The chain couples TRBV7-3 to TRBJ2-3, with 9 bases lining up with TRBD2. Germline assignment: CDR1 SGHTA and CDR2 FQGTGA. The CDR3 is made up of 17 amino acids. With V trimmed by 4 bases and J by 4 bases, 12 bases remained unmatched. The CDR3 protein is CASSSLAGGLGADTQYF. In nucleotides, the CDR3 is TGTGCCAGCAGCTCCCTGGCGGGAGGGCTGGGAGCAGATACGCAGTATTTT.

This clonotype was recorded a few times. J is TRBJ1-3 and V is TRBV7-9; D call uncertain. V was cut by 5 bases and J by 0 bases, with 8 bases left in between. CDR3 size: 14 residues. Germline CDR1 is SEHNR and CDR2 is FQNEAQ (reference sequence). For the CDR3, the DNA is TGTGCCAGCAGCGAGGGTCCCTCTGGAAACACCATATATTTT. Its translation is CASSEGPSGNTIYF.

The gene calls are TRBV5-4 and TRBJ1-1; D is ambiguous. CDR3 length: 13 amino acids. V lost 1 base and J 1 base, leaving 5 bases between the germline ends. Germline V gene lookup returns CDR1 SGHNT and CDR2 YYREEE (reference sequence). CDR3 in DNA: TGTGCCAGCAGCTTGATATCGAACACTGAAGCTTTCTTT. This gives the protein CASSLISNTEAFF.

The chain has TRBV6-1 and TRBJ1-2; 8 positions match TRBD1. V lost 4 bases, J lost 9 bases, and 7 bases stayed unmatched. CDR1 and CDR2 from the germline V gene are MNHNS and SASEGT. The CDR3 totals 13 residues. The CDR3: CASSVGQGMSYTF. The CDR3 bases are TGTGCCAGCAGTGTAGGACAGGGCATGAGCTACACCTTC.

The chain has TRBV2 and TRBJ1-6; TRBD1 agrees at 7 bases. CDR3 length: 14 amino acids. V was pared by 11 bases and J by 6 bases, with 10 bases of the junction left unmatched. Germline CDR1 reads SNHLY; CDR2 reads FYNNEI. CDR3 sequence reads: CALMKGQPNSPLHF. The CDR3, as DNA: TGTGCCCTTATGAAGGGACAGCCTAATTCACCCCTCCACTTT.

Notes on this clonotype: A much larger clone is a single base away; this may be a read error. The J gene is TRBJ1-2, the V gene TRBV2; the D is unclear. The germline V gene has CDR1 SNHLY and CDR2 FYNNEI. The CDR3 sequence is 14 residues long. The CDR3 nucleotides read TGTGCCTGCAGTGAAGAAATGGTTTACTATGGCTACACCTTC. Amino acids: CACSEEMVYYGYTF.

The genes are TRBV2 and TRBJ1-2; maybe TRBD1 (6 bases). Germline CDR1 is SNHLY and CDR2 is FYNNEI. This CDR3 is 12 amino acids long. V lost 4 bases and J 4 bases, leaving 7 bases between the germline ends. The CDR3 loop reads CASSARGYGYTF. In DNA, the CDR3 is TGTGCCAGCAGTGCCAGGGGCTATGGCTACACCTTC. The full variable domain, rest sourced from reference TRBV2 and TRBJ1-2, is EPEVTQTPSHQVTQMGQEVILRCVPISNHLYFYWYRQILGQKVEFLVSFYNNEISEKSEIFDDQFSVERPDGSNFTLKIRSTKLEDSAMYFCASSARGYGYTFGSGTRLTVV.

The chain has TRBV7-9 and TRBJ1-5; no definite D call. Trimming removed 1 base from V and 2 bases from J, with 15 bases in between. The length of the CDR3 is 17 residues. Germline V gene sequence: CDR1 SEHNR, CDR2 FQNEAQ (reference sequence). The CDR3, as DNA: TGTGCCAGCAGCTTAGTCACGGGTGGGTTTGGCAATCAGCCCCAGCATTTT. It translates to CASSLVTGGFGNQPQHF. The full variable domain, in which reference TRBV7-9 and TRBJ1-5 provide the parts outside the CDR3, is DTGVSQNPRHKITKRGQNVTFRCDPISEHNRLYWYRQTLGQGPEFLTYFQNEAQLEKSRLLSDRFSAERPKGSFSTLEIQRTEQGDSAMYLCASSLVTGGFGNQPQHFGDGTRLSIL.

The gene calls are TRBV7-9 and TRBJ2-5; TRBD1 matches 8 bases. Germline loops: CDR1 SEHNR, CDR2 FQNEAQ (reference sequence). This CDR3 region has 16 residues. After removal of 0 bases from V and 5 bases from J, the junction contained 8 bases not matched to a gene. The chain's CDR3 is CASSLALQGARETQYF. The CDR3, as DNA: TGTGCCAGCAGCTTAGCTCTTCAGGGGGCGCGGGAGACCCAGTACTTC.

The chain recombines TRBV20-1 with TRBJ1-1; D is perhaps TRBD1 (6 bases). Per germline, CDR1 DFQATT and CDR2 SNEGSKA (reference sequence). Trimming removed 6 bases from V and 0 bases from J, with 23 bases in between. The CDR3 sequence is 17 residues long. CDR3: CSATRQPQGWMNTEAFF. As DNA, the CDR3 is TGCAGTGCGACACGACAGCCCCAGGGGTGGATGAACACTGAAGCTTTCTTT.

This clonotype has only one observation. The chain employs TRBV24-1 and TRBJ2-7, with D possibly matching TRBD1 (7 bases). Germline CDR1 and CDR2: KGHDR and SFDVKD. The CDR3 totals 15 residues. The V and J ends lost 2 bases and 9 bases respectively, with 19 bases between them. Written as DNA, the CDR3 is TGTGCCACCAGTGATTCGGGGTTTCAGGGGGGAGGGCAGTACTTC. It encodes CATSDSGFQGGGQYF.

The chain combines TRBV5-8 with TRBJ1-2, with 7 bases identical to TRBD1. The CDR3 covers 15 residues. CDR1 is SGHTS and CDR2 is YDEGEE in the germline V gene. V shed 2 bases, J shed 4 bases, and the junction held 8 bases outside the gene matches. CDR3 coding DNA: TGTGCCAGCAGCTTCCCGGGACAGAGCATCTATGGCTACACCTTC. Protein: CASSFPGQSIYGYTF.

The rearrangement links TRBV2 to TRBJ1-2; unclear D gene. Germline V lookup: CDR1 SNHLY, CDR2 FYNNEI. The V end was cut by 1 base, the J end by 4 bases, with 4 bases between. The CDR3 has 12 amino acids. The CDR3 DNA follows: TGTGCCAGCAGTGAAGGTTTCTATGGCTACACCTTC. Translated: CASSEGFYGYTF. The whole variable domain, filled in from reference TRBV2 and TRBJ1-2, reads EPEVTQTPSHQVTQMGQEVILRCVPISNHLYFYWYRQILGQKVEFLVSFYNNEISEKSEIFDDQFSVERPDGSNFTLKIRSTKLEDSAMYFCASSEGFYGYTFGSGTRLTVV.

This clonotype was recorded a few times. The chain has TRBV25-1 and TRBJ2-7, with D perhaps matching TRBD1 (5 bases). CDR1 is MGHDK and CDR2 is SYGVNS in the germline V gene. The V end lost 5 bases, the J end lost 3 bases, and 5 bases lay between the germline ends. This CDR3 has 11 amino acids. CDR3 coding DNA: TGTGCCAGCAGTAGGGGCTACGAGCAGTACTTC. This sequence encodes CASSRGYEQYF.

This clonotype turned up a few times. V gene TRBV20-1 combines with J gene TRBJ1-6; D gene unclear. The CDR3 runs to 15 residues. V shed 1 base and J shed 8 bases, with 15 bases lying between them. Per germline, CDR1 DFQATT and CDR2 SNEGSKA (reference sequence). The CDR3 coding sequence is TGCAGTGCTAGAGCCACGATTTTCGATGATTCACCCCTCCACTTT. It codes for CSARATIFDDSPLHF.

This chain connects TRBV7-8 to TRBJ1-5; tentatively, D is TRBD1 (6 bases). V lost 5 bases to trimming and J lost 0 bases, with 17 bases between them. Germline CDR1 and CDR2: SGHVS and FQNEAQ. This CDR3 has 17 amino acids. Written as DNA, the CDR3 is TGTGCCAGCAGCCCCCTTCACGGGGACACTAGCAATCAGCCCCAGCATTTT. Amino acids: CASSPLHGDTSNQPQHF.